This T cell receptor (beta chain) was identified during a study of cytomegalovirus exposure and HLA in healthy donors. The CDR3 contains 13 residues. CDR1 SGHNT and CDR2 YYREEE come from the germline V gene (reference sequence). The V gene end was trimmed by 4 bases and the J gene end by 1 base; junction bases not matched to a gene: 1. TCRdb keeps only in-frame clones here, not all; method: immunoSEQ multiplex PCR. The sample has about 110,000 clones; 70% to 90% are singletons. The chain links TRBV5-4 to TRBJ1-1, with 7 bases matching TRBD1. Sequenced sample: PBMCs. This TCR came from a woman aged 25 to 39 in good health and CMV-seropositive. CDR3 in amino acids: CASSRQGNTEAFF. In nucleotides, the CDR3 is TGTGCCAGCAGCCGACAGGGGAACACTGAAGCTTTCTTT.